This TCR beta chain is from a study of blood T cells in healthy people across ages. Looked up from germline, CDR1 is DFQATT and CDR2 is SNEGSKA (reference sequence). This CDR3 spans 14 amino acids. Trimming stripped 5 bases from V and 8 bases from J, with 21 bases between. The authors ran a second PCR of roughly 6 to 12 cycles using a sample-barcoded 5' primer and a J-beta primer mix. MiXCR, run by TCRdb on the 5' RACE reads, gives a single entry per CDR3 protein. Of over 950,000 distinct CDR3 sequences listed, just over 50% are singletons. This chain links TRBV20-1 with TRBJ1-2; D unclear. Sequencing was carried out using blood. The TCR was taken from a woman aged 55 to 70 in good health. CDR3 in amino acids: CSARDGIVGGGYTF. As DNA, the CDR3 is TGCAGTGCTCGCGACGGGATAGTCGGAGGGGGCTACACCTTC.